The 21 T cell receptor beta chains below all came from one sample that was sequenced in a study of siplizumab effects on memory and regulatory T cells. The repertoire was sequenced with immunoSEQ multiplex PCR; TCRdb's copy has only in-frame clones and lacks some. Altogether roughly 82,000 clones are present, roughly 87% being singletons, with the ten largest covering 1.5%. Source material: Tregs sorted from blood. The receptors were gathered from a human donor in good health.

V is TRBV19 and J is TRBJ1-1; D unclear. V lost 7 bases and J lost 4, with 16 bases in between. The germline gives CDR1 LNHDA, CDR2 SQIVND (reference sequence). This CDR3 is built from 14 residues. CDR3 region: CASTRGEGTTEAFF. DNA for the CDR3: TGTGCCAGTACCCGCGGCGAGGGAACCACTGAAGCTTTCTTT. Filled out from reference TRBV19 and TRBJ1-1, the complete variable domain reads DGGITQSPKYLFRKEGQNVTLSCEQNLNHDAMYWYRQDPGQGLRLIYYSQIVNDFQKGDIAEGYSVSREKKESFPLTVTSAQKNPTAFYLCASTRGEGTTEAFFGQGTRLTVV.

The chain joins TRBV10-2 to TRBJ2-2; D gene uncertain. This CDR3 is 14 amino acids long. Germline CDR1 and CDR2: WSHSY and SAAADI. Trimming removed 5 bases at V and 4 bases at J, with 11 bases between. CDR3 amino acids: CASSKDLSTGELFF. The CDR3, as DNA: TGCGCCAGCAGTAAGGACCTGTCCACCGGGGAGCTGTTTTTT.

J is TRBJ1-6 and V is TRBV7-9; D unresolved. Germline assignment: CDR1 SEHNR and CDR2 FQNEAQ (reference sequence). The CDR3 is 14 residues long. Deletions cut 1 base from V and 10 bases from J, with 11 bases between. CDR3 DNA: TGTGCCAGCAGCTTAGGTCTGGGTATCTCACCCCTCCACTTT. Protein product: CASSLGLGISPLHF.

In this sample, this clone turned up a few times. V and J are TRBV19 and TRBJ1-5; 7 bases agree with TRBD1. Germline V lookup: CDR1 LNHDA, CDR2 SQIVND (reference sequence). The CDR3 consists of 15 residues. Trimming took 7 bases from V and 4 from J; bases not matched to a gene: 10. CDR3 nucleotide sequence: TGTGCCAGTACCGACCGACAGGGCGGTAATCAGCCCCAGCATTTT. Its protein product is CASTDRQGGNQPQHF.

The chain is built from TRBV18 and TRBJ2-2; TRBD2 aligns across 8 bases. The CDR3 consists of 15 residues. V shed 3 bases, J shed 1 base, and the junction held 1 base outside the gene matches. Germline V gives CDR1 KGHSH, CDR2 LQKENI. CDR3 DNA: TGTGCCAGCTCACCGCTAGCGGGGAACACCGGGGAGCTGTTTTTT. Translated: CASSPLAGNTGELFF.

CDR3 sequence reads: CASSLTFRDRGGTEAFF. CDR3 DNA sequence: TGTGCCAGCAGCTTAACGTTTAGGGACAGGGGAGGTACTGAAGCTTTCTTT. This chain connects TRBV7-3 to TRBJ1-1, with 10 nucleotides matching TRBD1. This CDR3 has 17 residues. Germline V CDR1 and CDR2: SGHTA, FQGTGA. J lost 5 bases, V lost 0 bases, and 9 bases had no gene match.

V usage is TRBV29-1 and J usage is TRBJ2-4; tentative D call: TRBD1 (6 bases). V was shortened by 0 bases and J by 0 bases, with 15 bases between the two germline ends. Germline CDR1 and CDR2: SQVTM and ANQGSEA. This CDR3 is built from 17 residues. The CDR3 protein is CSVEDDRILLAKNIQYF. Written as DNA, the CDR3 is TGCAGCGTTGAAGATGACAGGATTTTGCTAGCCAAAAACATTCAGTACTTC. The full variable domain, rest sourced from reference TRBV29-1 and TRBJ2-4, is SAVISQKPSRDICQRGTSLTIQCQVDSQVTMMFWYRQQPGQSLTLIATANQGSEATYESGFVIDKFPISRPNLTFSTLTVSNMSPEDSSIYLCSVEDDRILLAKNIQYFGAGTRLSVL.

The CDR3 sequence is CASSVPAGTGTNNEQFF. The CDR3 bases are TGTGCCAGCAGTGTACCGGCCGGGACAGGGACCAACAATGAGCAGTTCTTC. This chain joins TRBV2 and TRBJ2-1; TRBD1 agrees at 9 bases. There are 17 residues in the CDR3. Germline values: CDR1 SNHLY, CDR2 FYNNEI. V trimming: 4 bases; J trimming: 5 bases; junction bases outside the gene matches: 12.

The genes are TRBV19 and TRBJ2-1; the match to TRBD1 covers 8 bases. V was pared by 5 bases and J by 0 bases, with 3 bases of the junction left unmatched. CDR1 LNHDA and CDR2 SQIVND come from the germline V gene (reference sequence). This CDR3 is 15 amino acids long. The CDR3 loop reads CASSQTGGSYNEQFF. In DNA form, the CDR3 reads TGTGCCAGTAGTCAAACAGGGGGCTCCTACAATGAGCAGTTCTTC.

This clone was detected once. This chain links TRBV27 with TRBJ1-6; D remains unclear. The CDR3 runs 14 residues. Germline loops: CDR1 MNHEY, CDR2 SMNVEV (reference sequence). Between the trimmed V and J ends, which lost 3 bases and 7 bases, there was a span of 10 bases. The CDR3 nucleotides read TGTGCCAGCAGTTTGGGTACGGAGAATTCACCCCTCCACTTT. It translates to CASSLGTENSPLHF.

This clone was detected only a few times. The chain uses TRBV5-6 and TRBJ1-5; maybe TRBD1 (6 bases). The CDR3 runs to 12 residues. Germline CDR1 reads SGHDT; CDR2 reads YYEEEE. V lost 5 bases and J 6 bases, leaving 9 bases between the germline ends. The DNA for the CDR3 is TGTGCCAGCAGTTGGGGGCCTCAGCCCCAGCATTTT. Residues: CASSWGPQPQHF.

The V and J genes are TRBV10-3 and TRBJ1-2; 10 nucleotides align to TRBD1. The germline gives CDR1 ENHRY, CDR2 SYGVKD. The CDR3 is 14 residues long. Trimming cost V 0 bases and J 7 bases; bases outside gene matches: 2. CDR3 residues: CAISESRDRGGYTF. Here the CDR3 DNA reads TGTGCCATCAGTGAGTCCCGGGACAGGGGTGGCTACACCTTC.

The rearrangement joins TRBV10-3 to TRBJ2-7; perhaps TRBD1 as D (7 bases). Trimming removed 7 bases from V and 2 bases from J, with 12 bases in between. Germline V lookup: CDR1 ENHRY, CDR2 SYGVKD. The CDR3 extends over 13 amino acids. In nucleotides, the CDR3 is TGTGCCATCATGGGCGGGACAGCCTACGAGCAGTACTTC. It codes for CAIMGGTAYEQYF.

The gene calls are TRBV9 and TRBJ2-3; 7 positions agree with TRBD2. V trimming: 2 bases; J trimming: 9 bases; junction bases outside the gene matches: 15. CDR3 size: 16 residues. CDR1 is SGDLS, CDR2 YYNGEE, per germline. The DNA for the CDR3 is TGTGCCAGCAGCGTCAGCGGGAACCCCCCAGCAGGGACGCAGTATTTT. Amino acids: CASSVSGNPPAGTQYF.

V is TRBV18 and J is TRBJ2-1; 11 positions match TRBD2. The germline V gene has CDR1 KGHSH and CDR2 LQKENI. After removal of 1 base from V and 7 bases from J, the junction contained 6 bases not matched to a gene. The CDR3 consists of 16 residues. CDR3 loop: CASSPRSLAGGNEQFF. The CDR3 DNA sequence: TGTGCCAGCTCACCACGTAGCCTAGCGGGGGGTAATGAGCAGTTCTTC.

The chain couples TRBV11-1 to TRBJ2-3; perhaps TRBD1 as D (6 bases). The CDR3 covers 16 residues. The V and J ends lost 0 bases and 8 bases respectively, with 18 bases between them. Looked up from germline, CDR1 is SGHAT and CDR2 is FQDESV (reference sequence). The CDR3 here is CASSLARLGGPGTQYF. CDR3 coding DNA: TGTGCCAGCAGCTTAGCGAGGTTAGGGGGTCCGGGTACGCAGTATTTT.

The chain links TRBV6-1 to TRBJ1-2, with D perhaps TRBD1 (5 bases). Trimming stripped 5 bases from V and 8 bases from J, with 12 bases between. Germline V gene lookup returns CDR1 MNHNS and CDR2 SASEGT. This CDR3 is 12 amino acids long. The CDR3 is CASSPRQRGYTF. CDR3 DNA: TGTGCCAGCAGTCCTCGACAGCGCGGCTACACCTTC.

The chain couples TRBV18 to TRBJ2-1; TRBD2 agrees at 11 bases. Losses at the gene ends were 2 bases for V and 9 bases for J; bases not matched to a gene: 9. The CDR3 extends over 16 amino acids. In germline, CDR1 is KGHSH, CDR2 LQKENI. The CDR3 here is CASSPASSGGSLEQFF. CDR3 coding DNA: TGTGCCAGCTCACCAGCCTCTAGCGGGGGGTCCCTTGAGCAGTTCTTC.

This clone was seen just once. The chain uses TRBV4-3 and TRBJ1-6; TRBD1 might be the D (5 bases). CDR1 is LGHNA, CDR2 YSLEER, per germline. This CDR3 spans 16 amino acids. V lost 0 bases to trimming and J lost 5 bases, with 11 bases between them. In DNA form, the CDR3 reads TGCGCCAGCAGCCAAGAAACTGGGGCCAATAATTCACCCCTCCACTTT. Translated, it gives CASSQETGANNSPLHF.

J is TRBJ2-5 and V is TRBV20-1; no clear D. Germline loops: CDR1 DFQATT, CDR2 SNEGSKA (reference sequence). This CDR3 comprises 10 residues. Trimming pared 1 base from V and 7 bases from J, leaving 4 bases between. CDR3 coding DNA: TGCAGTGCTAGAGGAGGGACCCAGTACTTC. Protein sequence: CSARGGTQYF.

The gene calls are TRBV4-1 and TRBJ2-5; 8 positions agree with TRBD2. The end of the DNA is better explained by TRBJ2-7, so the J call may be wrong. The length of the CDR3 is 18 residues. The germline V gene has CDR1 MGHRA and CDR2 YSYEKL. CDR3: CASSQVLDLAGFSYEQYF. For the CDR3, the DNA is TGCGCCAGCAGCCAAGTCCTTGATCTAGCGGGCTTCTCCTACGAGCAGTACTTC.